This T cell receptor beta chain was retrieved from a study of cytomegalovirus exposure and HLA in healthy donors. Broader study findings: It was reported that the classifier diagnosed cytomegalovirus status with high specificity and sensitivity in both the original and validation cohorts. TCR clusters originating in the first cohort tended to co-occur in the 120 validation repertoires, according to a later analysis. Specificity of a few CMV-associated chains for CMV antigens was verified in vitro.

The method was immunoSEQ multiplex PCR; TCRdb's version includes in-frame clones alone and lacks a portion of them. This table has over 60,000 clones, 85% to 95% appearing once. A note on this clone: Its antigen is as yet unknown.

This CDR3 is 17 amino acids long. Trimming took 1 base from V and 3 from J, leaving 19 bases between them. In germline, CDR1 is SGHNT, CDR2 YYREEE (reference sequence). The chain recombines TRBV5-4 with TRBJ2-5, with D tentatively TRBD2 (6 bases). Sequencing input: PBMCs. The TCR sequence derives from a man aged 18-30 years in good health and CMV-seropositive. Here the CDR3 reads CASSLWLGTDTKETQYF. CDR3 DNA sequence: TGTGCCAGCAGCTTGTGGCTCGGGACTGATACAAAAGAGACCCAGTACTTC.